The text below deals with one T cell receptor (beta chain). Per the original data handling: Amplifying reference gene primers gave estimates of nucleated cell counts. Sequencing used immunoSEQ multiplex PCR; TCRdb keeps in-frame clones, though not all of them. The D gene and trimming were derived from the DNA, and the V and J assignments and clone size from that table. The sample consists of 200,000 to 300,000 clones, 75% to 90% of them appearing once. Donors were grouped by their self-reported clinical history. For recovered donors of Cohort 3, there were two negative PCRs, clearance, or symptom resolution. The CDR3 length is 15 residues. Trimming cost V 3 bases and J 0 bases, with 9 bases left between them. The germline V gene encodes CDR1 WSHSY and CDR2 SAAADI. This sample is part of a study of blood T cell repertoires in COVID-19. At the level of the study: Acute and convalescent COVID-19 samples came from the United States, Italy and Spain.

The TCR originated in a woman between 25 and 40 years old who had recovered from COVID-19. The gene calls are TRBV10-2 and TRBJ1-3; no firm D call. The sample was PBMCs or T cells enriched from blood (not recorded which). Here the CDR3 reads CASSDSGSSGNTIYF. The CDR3, as DNA: TGCGCCAGCAGTGATTCCGGGAGCTCTGGAAACACCATATATTTT.